This T cell receptor beta chain was identified during a study of Tregs in tolerant kidney transplant recipients. Mixed chimerism was transient after nonmyeloablative marrow transplants from related graft donors. The table came from immunoSEQ multiplex PCR; TCRdb's copy has only in-frame clones and leaves some out. This sample's clone table lists approximately 5,800 clones. Germline CDR1 is SGHRS and CDR2 is YFSETQ. This CDR3 region has 15 residues. Trimming cost V 2 bases and J 0 bases; bases outside gene matches: 2. Concerning this clone: The read comes to an end 3 residues before the CDR3 does, leaving the germline J gene to fill in the end.

This specimen consisted of CD8+ T cells from blood (PBMCs), obtained 12 months after the transplant. The sequence was obtained from a human patient who received a combined kidney and bone marrow transplant. A subset of T cells may come from the graft donor. The chain employs TRBV5-1 and TRBJ2-7, with TRBD2 matching over 10 bases. CDR3 DNA (partial): TGCGCCAGCAGCTTCTCTAGCGGGAGCTCCTACGAG. Protein sequence: CASSFSSGSSYE. The entire CDR3 reads CASSFSSGSSYEQYF. Variable domain in full (rest from reference TRBV5-1 and TRBJ2-7): KAGVTQTPRYLIKTRGQQVTLSCSPISGHRSVSWYQQTPGQGLQFLFEYFSETQRNKGNFPGRFSGRQFSNSRSEMNVSTLELGDSALYLCASSFSSGSSYEQYFGPGTRLTVT.